The sequence of this TCR beta chain was determined in a study of T cell repertoires in aging, cancer and after chemotherapy (dated by TCRdb to 2018 to 2020). General notes on the study: Donors spanned six age groups from 30 or younger to 70 or older, with at least three individuals per group. In total, the full dataset held millions of TCR reads. Control TCR repertoires from healthy donors were recorded across several months to years, and re-sampling revealed clear clonal overlap. Alongside 95 healthy donors serving as a reference group, the cohort included over 200 cancer patients, of whom about 93 had hematological cancers and some 130 had solid cancers. Peripheral blood TCR beta repertoires from healthy donors and cancer patients were profiled to examine immunoaging and T cell reconstitution after chemotherapy. Here is what the overall study found, with its caveats: In both cancer cohorts, median generation probability rose over the chemotherapy interval, which suggests that the repertoire was reconstituted through rebound thymic output. According to the authors, the repertoire data do not allow conclusions to be drawn about immunological memory after chemotherapy. Untreated patients with hematological or solid cancers showed significantly lower blood TCR diversity and higher clonality than age-matched healthy donors. In healthy donors, the drop in TCR diversity with age came mainly from a loss of richness, whereas in cancer patients a loss of evenness also played a part.

Using a mixed TRB-A/B primer pool, multiplex touch-down PCR amplified rearranged TRB sequences covering the V, D and J segments. Illumina adapters and sample indices were added to the amplicons in two consecutive PCR reactions performed with Phusion HS II polymerase. The amplicons were purified from gel with the NucleoSpin Gel and PCR Clean-up kit and then assessed with Qubit and an Agilent 2100 Bioanalyzer. Libraries were sequenced on an Illumina MiSeq using 600-cycle, single-indexed, paired-end runs. The authors processed their data as follows. MiXCR versions 2.12 and 3.0.5 were used to process the TRB sequences. Each unique CDR3 nucleotide sequence was treated as one clone, and only productive sequences with two or more reads were kept. The repertoire metrics were Shannon diversity, evenness, clonality (calculated as one minus evenness), and diversity profiles parameterized by alpha from 0 to 5. The IGoR algorithm was used to calculate generation probabilities for clones in the paired samples taken before and after chemotherapy. In-frame beta chains were kept once TCRdb had trimmed the public reads at Q25 with fastp and called clones with MiXCR. Rows matching on CDR3 protein sequence are summarized as one entry with the most common DNA and genes. What appears here as the V and J calls and clone size reflects TCRdb's work, not the paper's. This sample has 10,000 to 15,000 distinct CDR3 sequences in its table, and roughly 35% of those were observed once. The ten largest clones take up approximately 6.6% of the sample.

On this clonotype: The clone's antigen remains unknown. Base qualities are not provided; no much larger clone lies one nucleotide away.

The trim is 2 bases for V and 5 bases for J, with a gap of 7 bases between the germline ends. Taken from cysteine to phenylalanine, the CDR3 has 13 residues. Only CDR3 DNA is held: 39 bases, read in frame from base 1. Instead of sorted cells or RNA, genomic DNA extracted from peripheral blood served as the source for amplifying TCR beta rearrangements. The sequencing sample was made of blood. The V and J segments used are TRBV12-3 or TRBV12-4 and TRBJ1-5; confidence is insufficient to name the D gene. This receptor was taken from a human donor in good health. The donor label of this sample is uncertain. For the CDR3, the sequence is CASSLREDQPQHF. Read as DNA, the sequence is TGTGCCAGCAGTTTAAGGGAGGATCAGCCCCAGCATTTT.